Below are 23 T cell receptor beta chains sequenced from a single sample in a study of blood T cell repertoires in COVID-19 (dated by TCRdb to the early 2020s). The library came from the immunoSEQ multiplex PCR assay. In its TCRdb copy, this immuneACCESS table keeps in-frame sequences only and misses some clones. Where compared with another copy, unresolved V genes explain less than half of these, and the others have no known cause. The sample table holds about 440,000 clones, of which roughly 88% were seen once. Jointly, the top ten make up roughly 12% of the sample. Sequencing was carried out using peripheral blood. These receptors came from a woman between 45 and 60 years old with COVID-19, enrolled during active disease.

The chain's CDR3 is CASSVESGTGANYGYTF. The CDR3 nucleotides are TGTGCCAGCAGCGTAGAATCCGGGACAGGAGCTAACTATGGCTACACCTTC. This chain joins TRBV9 and TRBJ1-2; 8 bases match TRBD1. The CDR3 extends over 17 amino acids. With 0 bases clipped from V and 0 bases from J, the junction kept 7 bases outside the gene matches. Per the germline V gene, CDR1 is SGDLS and CDR2 is YYNGEE.

The chain carries TRBV28 and TRBJ1-2, with 7 bases that match TRBD1. The length of the CDR3 is 16 residues. V dropped 5 bases and J dropped 4; count of bases not matched to a gene: 13. Germline V gene lookup returns CDR1 MDHEN and CDR2 SYDVKM. CDR3 nucleotide sequence: TGTGCCAGCAGTACGATACTGACAGGGCCCTCCTATGGCTACACCTTC. Translation gives CASSTILTGPSYGYTF.

The V call is TRBV24-1, the J call TRBJ2-3; 9 bases map to TRBD1. This CDR3 region has 13 residues. Germline CDR1 KGHDR, CDR2 SFDVKD. Trimming took 10 bases from V and 3 from J; bases not matched to a gene: 4. The CDR3 protein is CATGDRETDTQYF. In nucleotides, the CDR3 is TGTGCCACGGGGGACAGGGAGACAGATACGCAGTATTTT.

The rearrangement links TRBV7-9 to TRBJ1-6; D may be TRBD1 (5 bases). CDR3 length: 14 residues. Looked up from germline, CDR1 is SEHNR and CDR2 is FQNEAQ (reference sequence). The V gene lost 4 bases and the J gene lost 5 bases, with 9 bases spanning the gap. The CDR3 nucleotides are TGTGCCAGCAGCTCGGACATAGATAATTCACCCCTCCACTTT. It translates to CASSSDIDNSPLHF.

The chain joins TRBV29-1 to TRBJ1-1; D is ambiguous. The V and J ends lost 0 bases and 2 bases respectively, with 16 bases between them. CDR1 is SQVTM and CDR2 is ANQGSEA in the germline V gene. The CDR3 spans 16 residues. The CDR3 loop reads CSVEDPGAAENTEAFF. CDR3 bases: TGCAGCGTTGAAGATCCCGGCGCGGCCGAAAACACTGAAGCTTTCTTT. Based on the CDR3 plus reference TRBV29-1 and TRBJ1-1, the full variable domain is SAVISQKPSRDICQRGTSLTIQCQVDSQVTMMFWYRQQPGQSLTLIATANQGSEATYESGFVIDKFPISRPNLTFSTLTVSNMSPEDSSIYLCSVEDPGAAENTEAFFGQGTRLTVV.

The V gene is TRBV9, the J gene TRBJ1-2; TRBD1 is a possible D gene (6 bases). Germline V lookup: CDR1 SGDLS, CDR2 YYNGEE. The length of the CDR3 is 15 residues. Trimming took off 0 bases at V and 4 bases at J, with 13 bases between the two ends. CDR3 DNA sequence: TGTGCCAGCAGCGTAGGGGGGGGCCGGAGCTATGGCTACACCTTC. Translated: CASSVGGGRSYGYTF. Using reference TRBV9 and TRBJ1-2 for the parts outside the CDR3, the full variable domain is DSGVTQTPKHLITATGQRVTLRCSPRSGDLSVYWYQQSLDQGLQFLIQYYNGEERAKGNILERFSAQQFPDLHSELNLSSLELGDSALYFCASSVGGGRSYGYTFGSGTRLTVV.

This chain uses TRBV10-3 with TRBJ2-5; D gene unclear. Trimming left V 11 bases short and J 4 bases short, with 11 bases between. Germline lookup yields CDR1 ENHRY and CDR2 SYGVKD. This CDR3 comprises 11 residues. The CDR3 DNA reads as TGTGCCTACGCCGCAGGAGAGACCCAGTACTTC. Protein: CAYAAGETQYF.

This chain links TRBV9 with TRBJ2-3, with a tentative D call TRBD1 (5 bases). The length of the CDR3 is 14 residues. V was clipped by 1 base and J by 2 bases, with 8 bases between them. The germline V gene has CDR1 SGDLS and CDR2 YYNGEE. The CDR3 loop is CASSVLGPTDTQYF. Written as DNA, the CDR3 is TGTGCCAGCAGCGTACTGGGGCCCACAGATACGCAGTATTTT.

The rearrangement uses TRBV14 and TRBJ2-7; TRBD1 agrees at 10 bases. Germline loops: CDR1 SGHDN, CDR2 FVKESK. The CDR3 consists of 15 residues. The trim removed 4 bases at V and 5 bases at J, leaving 8 bases unmatched. CDR3 nucleotides: TGTGCCAGCAGCCCAACCGGACAGGGGGGCCACGAGCAGTACTTC. Its translation is CASSPTGQGGHEQYF.

This clone appeared once. The rearrangement joins TRBV12-3 or TRBV12-4 to TRBJ1-1; D remains ambiguous. V was cut by 6 bases and J by 5 bases, with 7 bases left in between. This CDR3 contains 11 residues. The CDR3, as DNA: TGTGCCAGCAGATCGAGAACTGAAGCTTTCTTT. Translating gives CASRSRTEAFF.

V usage is TRBV6-5 and J usage is TRBJ1-1; 8 bases line up with TRBD1. From germline, CDR1 is MNHEY and CDR2 SVGAGI. The CDR3 extends over 14 amino acids. J lost 1 base, V lost 6 bases, and 4 bases had no gene match. CDR3 sequence reads: CASRTTGENTEAFF. The CDR3, as DNA: TGTGCCAGCAGGACGACAGGGGAGAACACTGAAGCTTTCTTT.

V and J are TRBV12-5 and TRBJ2-3; 7 nucleotides align to TRBD1. With 5 bases clipped from V and 5 bases from J, the junction kept 10 bases outside the gene matches. The CDR3 sequence is 15 residues long. Germline CDR1 and CDR2: LGHNT and FRNRAP. CDR3 bases: TGTGCTAGTGGTCTACATGGGACAGTAGGAGATACGCAGTATTTT. Its protein is CASGLHGTVGDTQYF.

V gene TRBV19 combines with J gene TRBJ1-2, with 12 bases identical to TRBD1. The V gene's germline CDR1 is LNHDA and CDR2 SQIVND (reference sequence). The CDR3 length is 16 residues. The trim removed 9 bases at V and 4 bases at J, leaving 12 bases unmatched. In DNA, the CDR3 is TGTGCCAGCCTGGGGACAGGGGGCCTGCAGAGCTATGGCTACACCTTC. Its protein is CASLGTGGLQSYGYTF.

With regard to this clone: The same CDR3 arises from other DNA sequences in this sample as well. CDR3 nucleotide sequence: TGTGCCATCATGGGACAGGCAAACACTGAAGCTTTCTTT. Its translation is CAIMGQANTEAFF. The chain employs TRBV10-3 and TRBJ1-1, with 8 bases aligning to TRBD1. Per the germline V gene, CDR1 is ENHRY and CDR2 is SYGVKD. V shed 7 bases, J shed 2 bases, and the junction held 3 bases outside the gene matches. CDR3 length: 13 amino acids.

The rearrangement joins TRBV24-1 to TRBJ2-1, with 7 bases lining up with TRBD1. The germline gives CDR1 KGHDR, CDR2 SFDVKD. The CDR3 has 14 amino acids. J was trimmed by 4 bases and V by 5 bases; bases with no gene match: 4. The CDR3 region is CATSGRGPYNEQFF. The DNA for the CDR3 is TGTGCCACCAGTGGAAGGGGGCCATACAATGAGCAGTTCTTC.

The chain is built from TRBV6-5 and TRBJ1-2; D call uncertain. CDR1 is MNHEY and CDR2 is SVGAGI in the germline V gene. This CDR3 region has 14 residues. Trimming removed 2 bases at V and 6 bases at J, with 13 bases between. DNA of the CDR3: TGTGCCAGCAGTTACATAGGATCTCGGGATGGCTACACCTTC. This sequence encodes CASSYIGSRDGYTF.

The V gene is TRBV19, the J gene TRBJ2-5; D gene unclear. Germline assignment: CDR1 LNHDA and CDR2 SQIVND (reference sequence). The V gene lost 7 bases and the J gene lost 1 base, with 7 bases spanning the gap. The CDR3 length is 12 residues. The CDR3 reads CASKNTQETQYF. The CDR3 nucleotides are TGTGCCAGTAAGAACACCCAAGAGACCCAGTACTTC.

This chain joins TRBV7-2 and TRBJ2-1, with 10 bases identical to TRBD2. This CDR3 contains 15 residues. Germline-derived CDR1 and CDR2 are SGHTA and FQGNSA. V lost 3 bases and J lost 5; bases outside the gene matches: 4. The DNA of the CDR3 is TGTGCCAGCAGCTTTTTCCTAGCGGGGGACAATGAGCAGTTCTTC. Translating gives CASSFFLAGDNEQFF.

V and J are TRBV2 and TRBJ2-3; 13 bases match TRBD2. Per the germline V gene, CDR1 is SNHLY and CDR2 is FYNNEI. The length of the CDR3 is 17 residues. V lost 7 bases, J lost 0 bases, and 7 bases stayed unmatched. CDR3 loop: CASISGTSGESTDTQYF. Here the CDR3 DNA reads TGTGCCAGCATTTCCGGGACTAGCGGGGAGAGCACAGATACGCAGTATTTT.

The chain is built from TRBV3-1 (or the pseudogene TRBV3-2) and TRBJ1-1, with 8 bases that match TRBD1. Losses at the gene ends were 1 base for V and 5 bases for J; bases not matched to a gene: 6. Per germline, CDR1 LGHDT and CDR2 YNNKEL (reference sequence). CDR3 length: 15 amino acids. For the CDR3, the DNA is TGTGCCAGCAGCCAAGGTTGGACAGGGCGGACTGAAGCTTTCTTT. It translates to CASSQGWTGRTEAFF.

V and J are TRBV28 and TRBJ1-2; 8 nucleotides match TRBD1. The CDR3 loop spans 14 amino acids. V was clipped by 5 bases and J by 2 bases; unmatched bases: 4. Germline V gene sequence: CDR1 MDHEN, CDR2 SYDVKM. The CDR3 protein is CASSVRTGNYGYTF. The CDR3 nucleotides read TGTGCCAGCAGTGTTAGGACAGGGAACTATGGCTACACCTTC.

V and J are TRBV28 and TRBJ2-3, with D possibly TRBD2 on 5 matching bases. Germline V lookup: CDR1 MDHEN, CDR2 SYDVKM. V lost 5 bases, J lost 1 base, and 10 bases lay in between. CDR3 length equals 14 residues. The CDR3, as DNA: TGTGCCAGCAGTATCTCGCGGGGCACAGATACGCAGTATTTT. It is translated as CASSISRGTDTQYF.

The V gene is TRBV11-2, the J gene TRBJ1-2, with D unclear. The germline V and J ends were trimmed by 1 base and 8 bases, with 8 bases remaining between them. Germline V gives CDR1 SGHAT, CDR2 FQNNGV. This CDR3 comprises 12 residues. This chain's CDR3 is CASSLVGVGYTF. The CDR3 DNA follows: TGTGCCAGCAGCTTAGTGGGCGTGGGCTACACCTTC.